The rows below give T cell receptor beta chains drawn from one sample of a study of beta chain features in type 1 diabetes. Assay: immunoSEQ multiplex PCR; the TCRdb copy retains only in-frame clones and omits some. The data show some 900,000 clones, around a sixth seen once. Sequences were obtained from naive CD4+ T cells from blood. The receptors were sampled from a woman between 18 and 30 years old in good health. CDR3s include the opening cysteine and the closing phenylalanine or tryptophan. The D gene is left open where the match is weak. Clone size is shown for a subset of rows, as once, few, many or a class of expanded clone.

>-|few|TRBJ2-7|TRBV27
CASENCWDF
TGTGCCAGCGAGAACTGTTGGGACTTC
>-|-|TRBJ1-5|TRBV11-2
CASSLGNNQPQHF
TGTGCCAGCAGCTTAGGGAACAATCAGCCCCAGCATTTT
>-|few|TRBJ2-1|TRBV6-5
CASSPSLPLAREQFF
TGTGCCAGCAGTCCATCCCTTCCCCTAGCGAGGGAGCAGTTCTTC
>-|few|TRBJ2-1|TRBV4-2
CASSQERNNEQFF
TGTGCCAGCAGCCAAGAACGTAACAATGAGCAGTTCTTC
>TRBD1|few|TRBJ2-2|TRBV5-1
CASMGPGTGNTGELFF
TGCGCCAGCATGGGCCCCGGGACAGGGAACACCGGGGAGCTGTTTTTT
>-|-|TRBJ2-7|TRBV6-1
CASSELSDSGEQYF
TGTGCCAGCAGTGAACTTAGTGACAGTGGCGAGCAGTACTTC
>-|-|TRBJ2-3|TRBV5-6
CASSSGTDTDTQYF
TGTGCCAGCAGCTCAGGGACTGACACAGATACGCAGTATTTT
>-|-|TRBJ2-5|TRBV11-1
CASSPGPERETQYF
TGTGCCAGCAGCCCTGGACCAGAGCGAGAGACCCAGTACTTC
>-|-|TRBJ1-1|TRBV29-1
CSANEAFQGEAFF
TGCAGCGCGAACGAAGCCTTCCAGGGTGAAGCTTTCTTT
>-|-|TRBJ2-1|TRBV19
CASSFLRRGAYNEQFF
TGTGCCAGTAGTTTCTTACGGCGAGGGGCCTACAATGAGCAGTTCTTC
>-|-|TRBJ1-5|TRBV5-4
CASSIQGVSNQPQHF
TGTGCCAGCAGCATACAGGGTGTTAGCAATCAGCCCCAGCATTTT
>-|-|TRBJ1-1|TRBV18
CASSLRNDRNTEAFF
TGTGCCAGCTCACTCAGAAACGACAGGAACACTGAAGCTTTCTTT
>-|few|TRBJ2-1|TRBV27
CASSLSSPRNEQFF
TGTGCCAGCAGTTTATCGTCCCCGAGGAATGAGCAGTTCTTC
>-|-|TRBJ2-1|TRBV18
CASSPRVGSEQFF
TGTGCCAGCTCACCACGGGTGGGGAGTGAGCAGTTCTTC
>-|-|TRBJ2-5|TRBV7-9
CASSLVRSGETQYF
TGTGCCAGCAGCTTAGTTAGAAGTGGAGAGACCCAGTACTTC
>-|few|TRBJ2-6|TRBV7-6
CASSLEPNSGANVLTF
TGTGCCAGCAGCTTAGAGCCAAACTCTGGGGCCAACGTCCTGACTTTC
>-|few|TRBJ2-2|TRBV5-1
CASSLRVRPNTGELFF
TGCGCCAGCAGCTTGCGGGTGCGCCCGAACACCGGGGAGCTGTTTTTT
>-|few|TRBJ2-7|TRBV9
CASSVSFGSGYEQYF
TGTGCCAGCAGCGTAAGTTTCGGGAGTGGGTACGAGCAGTACTTC
>-|-|TRBJ2-3|TRBV12-5
CASGLGSLDYTDTQYF
TGTGCTAGTGGTTTGGGATCACTGGACTATACAGATACGCAGTATTTT
>-|-|TRBJ1-1|TRBV6-6
CASSYSIISYEAFF
TGTGCCAGCAGTTACTCGATAATTTCCTATGAAGCTTTCTTT
>TRBD2|few|TRBJ2-2|TRBV7-9
CASSLLAGTGELFF
TGTGCCAGCAGCTTACTAGCGGGAACCGGGGAGCTGTTTTTT
>-|-|TRBJ1-4|TRBV4-3
CASSQDLWNEKLFF
TGCGCCAGCAGCCAAGATTTATGGAATGAAAAACTGTTTTTT
>TRBD1|-|TRBJ2-5|TRBV5-6
CASSSGTAQETQYF
TGTGCCAGCAGCTCCGGGACAGCACAAGAGACCCAGTACTTC
>-|few|TRBJ2-1|TRBV2
CASWGNEQFF
TGTGCCAGCTGGGGAAATGAGCAGTTCTTC
>TRBD2|few|TRBJ2-1|TRBV27
CASKLARYNEQFF
TGTGCCAGCAAACTAGCGCGATACAATGAGCAGTTCTTC
>TRBD2|-|TRBJ2-1|TRBV5-1
CASSFEGGNEQFF
TGCGCCAGCAGCTTTGAGGGAGGGAATGAGCAGTTCTTC